A selection of T cell receptor beta chains follows, all from one sample in a study of cytomegalovirus exposure and HLA in healthy donors. Clones were sequenced by immunoSEQ multiplex PCR, and TCRdb holds only the in-frame ones, with some missing. Its table records under 75,000 clones. The material sequenced was PBMCs. The receptors shown here come from a female donor in good health and CMV-seropositive. CDR3s leave out the opening cysteine and the closing phenylalanine or tryptophan. The order of the fields is V gene, CDR3 protein.

TRBV30 | AWSATEFPNEKLF
TRBV18 | ASSPRAPVGQGNTGELF
TRBV5-1 | ASSFNPGFNEKLF
TRBV28 | ASSGQGAQTQY
TRBV4-2 | ASRPTGVGIAYEQY
TRBV28 | ASSFALRGSGYEQY
TRBV10-3 | AIRNLGTGTNTEAF
TRBV4-3 | ASTHRDRVGEKLF
TRBV2 | ASSDQGQANYGYT
TRBV6-5 | ASSYASTGGLYEQY
TRBV5-1 | ASSPGGVDTEAF
TRBV9 | ASSAREGNTEAF
TRBV18 | ASSQAMDTEAF
TRBV7-3 | ASSLKAGGMDTQY
TRBV4-3 | ASSASGTGPSGANVLT
TRBV4-2 | ASSLGQDEKLF
TRBV28 | ASSLPGQHYEQY
TRBV9 | ASSVFGQESTDTQY
TRBV6-5 | ASSYPGQGAYEQY
TRBV7-3 | ASGAEGYT
TRBV9 | ASSVPGTYGYT
TRBV19 | ASTPGQGAGGANVLT
TRBV6-5 | ASCGRAEAF
TRBV5-8 | ASSLVGFGTEAF
TRBV6-1 | ASSEALQGVSEAF
TRBV5-6 | ASSYAPARSEY
TRBV6-5 | ASSSPTQGNEQF
TRBV11-3 | ASSQGGADYEQY
TRBV29-1 | SVDRADGYT
TRBV21-1 | ASSKGAKVYGYT
TRBV7-2 | ASSLTGTGTYEQY
TRBV18 | ASSPIEGRGQPQH
TRBV6-1 | ASRATGSGTDTQY
TRBV20-1 | SAGGPYEQY
TRBV6-4 | ASSDSLENNEQF
TRBV25-1 | ASSGATSYGYT
TRBV29-1 | SVEGFEKETQY
TRBV6-1 | ASKSAENSYEQY
TRBV4-1 | ASSPRDPGTGYSENEKLF
TRBV7-8 | ASRFAGTETQY
TRBV6-6 | ASSYSKGSAGYT
TRBV13 | ASSTDGVEKLF
TRBV25-1 | ASSEWTEALRGVEQF
TRBV18 | ASSPIRDNEQF
TRBV6-1 | ASSEGAGGAKQY
TRBV6-4 | ASSDSPSGSDVNEQF
TRBV7-6 | ASSNDDRGSYEQY
TRBV4-1 | ASSQGLRDTQY
TRBV28 | ASSSGKNTGELF
TRBV5-1 | ASSFMGGTEAF
TRBV6-6 | ASSYAAGTDTQY
TRBV5-4 | ASSARDTTLGT
TRBV6-5 | ASSPGTGGSYEQY
TRBV19 | ASSVQGYSGNTIY
TRBV4-3 | ASSQDVASGLYEQY
TRBV10-3 | AIRIAGDNEQF
TRBV30 | AWSVQGSYGYT
TRBV29-1 | SVPGVYGYT
TRBV28 | ASTDPQGFEAF
TRBV5-5 | ASSLAYIRFLGEAYEQY